This entry concerns a single TCR beta chain. This record belongs to a study of blood T cell repertoires in COVID-19. As for the study in general: From T cells, B-cell-depleted T cells, or PBMCs came the material, which was cDNA or gDNA.

In the study's own analysis: Estimation of nucleated cell counts relied on the amplification of reference gene primers. Clones were read by immunoSEQ multiplex PCR, and TCRdb kept only the in-frame ones, dropping some. The DNA gave D and trimming, while V, J and clone size come from that table. In the table there are roughly 130,000 clones, 80% to 85% of which are singletons. This CDR3 has 13 residues. Unmatched junction bases numbered 1, after V lost 7 bases and J lost 3 bases. Germline values: CDR1 SNHLY, CDR2 FYNNEI. The TCR sequence derives from a man between 25 and 39 years old with COVID-19, enrolled during active disease. Sample: peripheral blood. The rearrangement joins TRBV2 to TRBJ2-1; 9 bases are shared with TRBD2. CDR3 protein: CASTTSGYNEQFF. DNA for the CDR3: TGTGCCAGCACGACTAGCGGCTACAATGAGCAGTTCTTC.